A single sample gave rise to the 10 T cell receptor beta chains below, sequenced in a study of T cell repertoires in cytomegalovirus infection. The antigens of these receptors remain unknown. In TCRdb, the reads were re-called with MiXCR into one record per CDR3 protein. The sample has about 830,000 distinct CDR3 sequences; 30% to 35% are singletons. The source was cultured CD8+ T cells from PBMCs, collected from culture after CMV antigen stimulation. These receptors were taken from a human donor in good health (CMV status not recorded). Some clones in this sample may be carry-over from other donors' samples.

The chain carries TRBV4-1 and TRBJ2-2, with 8 positions matching TRBD1. Germline V gene data show CDR1 as MGHRA and CDR2 as YSYEKL. The CDR3 runs to 15 residues. The V segment lost 3 bases and the J segment 5 bases; nucleotides outside the gene matches: 5. This CDR3 reads CASSHSQGETGELFF. DNA of the CDR3: TGCGCCAGCAGCCATTCACAGGGGGAGACCGGGGAGCTGTTTTTT.

The table lists this clonotype with a few counts. The rearrangement uses TRBV27 and TRBJ1-1, with D maybe TRBD1 (5 bases). From germline, CDR1 is MNHEY and CDR2 SMNVEV (reference sequence). There are 17 residues in the CDR3. V lost 2 bases and J lost 0, with 16 bases in between. The DNA of the CDR3 is TGTGCCAGCAGTTTAGGGGGTACGCTGTCCATGAACACTGAAGCTTTCTTT. It yields the protein CASSLGGTLSMNTEAFF.

The chain joins TRBV12-3 or TRBV12-4 to TRBJ1-1, with D unresolved. The CDR3 totals 14 residues. Trimming removed 6 bases at V and 1 base at J, with 12 bases between. Written as DNA, the CDR3 is TGTGCCAGCAGCATATGGGAAAGGAACACTGAAGCTTTCTTT. Its translation: CASSIWERNTEAFF.

Only a few counts were recorded for this clonotype. The rearrangement links TRBV6-6 to TRBJ1-1; TRBD1 is a possible D gene (5 bases). V was clipped by 6 bases and J by 8 bases, with 16 bases between them. Germline V gene sequence: CDR1 MNHNY, CDR2 SVGAGI (reference sequence). The CDR3 is 13 residues long. The CDR3 nucleotides read TGTGCCAGCAGACCGGGGACCCCTTCAGAAGCTTTCTTT. Its protein product is CASRPGTPSEAFF.

A few counts support this clonotype. This chain uses TRBV5-6 with TRBJ2-5; tentatively, D is TRBD2 (6 bases). This CDR3 is built from 15 residues. Germline lookup yields CDR1 SGHDT and CDR2 YYEEEE. The V and J ends lost 2 bases and 5 bases respectively, with 16 bases between them. CDR3 residues: CASSFPGLNGETQYF. The CDR3 nucleotides read TGTGCCAGCAGCTTTCCAGGACTAAATGGGGAGACCCAGTACTTC.

V and J are TRBV5-4 and TRBJ1-2, with D perhaps matching TRBD1 (6 bases). The germline V gene encodes CDR1 SGHNT and CDR2 YYREEE (reference sequence). With 4 bases removed from V and 2 bases from J, the gap between germline ends came to 15 bases. The CDR3 has 15 amino acids. DNA for the CDR3: TGTGCCAGCAGCCCCCGACAGGCTGTAAACTATGGCTACACCTTC. Protein product: CASSPRQAVNYGYTF.

This clonotype was observed a few times. The chain carries TRBV2 and TRBJ1-3; TRBD1 matches at 9 bases. The CDR3 loop spans 18 amino acids. The germline V gene has CDR1 SNHLY and CDR2 FYNNEI. V was clipped by 4 bases and J by 0 bases; unmatched bases: 10. The CDR3 sequence: CASSGPRDRVSSGNTIYF. The CDR3 nucleotides are TGTGCCAGCAGTGGGCCCCGGGACAGGGTTAGCTCTGGAAACACCATATATTTT.

V usage is TRBV6-6 and J usage is TRBJ1-1, with unresolved D. V lost 6 bases and J 11 bases, leaving 10 bases between the germline ends. Per the germline V gene, CDR1 is MNHNY and CDR2 is SVGAGI (reference sequence). The CDR3 is 10 residues long. For the CDR3, the DNA is TGTGCCAGCAGCCGAGATCAGGCTTTCTTT. Its protein product is CASSRDQAFF.

Turning to this clonotype: One end of the junction does not line up with germline, which may come from a read error. This chain uses TRBV7-7 with TRBJ2-5; D is undetermined. Germline loops: CDR1 SSHAT, CDR2 FNYEAQ (reference sequence). The length of the CDR3 is 14 residues. CDR3 in amino acids: CASSSSEGQETQYF. CDR3 nucleotide sequence: TGTGCTAGCAGCTCCAGCGAAGGGCAAGAGACCCAGTACTTC.

The sample holds many counts of this clonotype. This chain uses TRBV7-6 with TRBJ2-1; maybe TRBD2 (6 bases). V lost 1 base, J lost 4 bases, and 14 bases lay in between. Germline assignment: CDR1 SGHVS and CDR2 FNYEAQ. The CDR3 length is 16 residues. The CDR3 coding sequence is TGTGCCAGCAGCTTAGGGGAGTCTAGCGCGTACAATGAGCAGTTCTTC. As protein: CASSLGESSAYNEQFF.